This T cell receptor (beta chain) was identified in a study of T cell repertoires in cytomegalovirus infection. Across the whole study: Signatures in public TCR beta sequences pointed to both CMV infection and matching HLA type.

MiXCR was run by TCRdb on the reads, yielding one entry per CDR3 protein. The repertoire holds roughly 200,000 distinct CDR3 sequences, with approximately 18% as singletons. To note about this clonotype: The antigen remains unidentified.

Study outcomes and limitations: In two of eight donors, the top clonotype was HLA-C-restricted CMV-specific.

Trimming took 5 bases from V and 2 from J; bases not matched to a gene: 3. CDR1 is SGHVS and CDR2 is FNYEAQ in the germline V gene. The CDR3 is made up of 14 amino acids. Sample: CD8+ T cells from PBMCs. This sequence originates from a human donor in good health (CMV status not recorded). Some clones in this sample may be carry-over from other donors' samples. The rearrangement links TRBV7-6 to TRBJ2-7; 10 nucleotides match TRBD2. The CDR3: CASSRSGGTYEQYF. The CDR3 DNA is TGTGCCAGCAGCCGTAGCGGGGGGACCTACGAGCAGTACTTC.